This entry lists 2 T cell receptor beta chains sequenced from one sample in a study of CD8+ T cells in alopecia areata. Treatment specified: oral pan-JAK inhibitor, 5-10 mg twice daily. Investigators isolated RNA and reverse transcribed it into cDNA to act as the sequencing template. Here immunoSEQ multiplex PCR was the method, and the copy in TCRdb shows in-frame clones only, minus some. The table has 140,000 to 150,000 clones, roughly 52% seen once. This specimen was CD8+ T cells sorted from blood, taken at week 4, from a patient treated with tofacitinib. The origin of the receptors is a human donor with alopecia areata.

This chain joins TRBV7-9 and TRBJ1-2, with D maybe TRBD1 (6 bases). This CDR3 region has 16 residues. The ends were cut back, 2 bases at V and 6 bases at J, with 19 bases in the middle. CDR1 is SEHNR and CDR2 is FQNEAQ in the germline V gene (reference sequence). The CDR3 nucleotides read TGTGCCAGCAGCTTACCGATTGGCCAGGGGAAGAATGGCTACACCTTC. It yields the protein CASSLPIGQGKNGYTF. The full variable domain, completed using reference TRBV7-9 and TRBJ1-2, is DTGVSQNPRHKITKRGQNVTFRCDPISEHNRLYWYRQTLGQGPEFLTYFQNEAQLEKSRLLSDRFSAERPKGSFSTLEIQRTEQGDSAMYLCASSLPIGQGKNGYTFGSGTRLTVV.

The table lists this clone with a few counts. The chain employs TRBV29-1 and TRBJ2-1; 10 bases agree with TRBD1. CDR3 length: 14 residues. Germline trimming cut 6 bases from V and 4 bases from J; bases unmatched to any gene: 6. The germline V gene has CDR1 SQVTM and CDR2 ANQGSEA. DNA of the CDR3: TGCAGCGTGGACGGGACAGGGGTGTACAATGAGCAGTTCTTC. Its translation: CSVDGTGVYNEQFF.